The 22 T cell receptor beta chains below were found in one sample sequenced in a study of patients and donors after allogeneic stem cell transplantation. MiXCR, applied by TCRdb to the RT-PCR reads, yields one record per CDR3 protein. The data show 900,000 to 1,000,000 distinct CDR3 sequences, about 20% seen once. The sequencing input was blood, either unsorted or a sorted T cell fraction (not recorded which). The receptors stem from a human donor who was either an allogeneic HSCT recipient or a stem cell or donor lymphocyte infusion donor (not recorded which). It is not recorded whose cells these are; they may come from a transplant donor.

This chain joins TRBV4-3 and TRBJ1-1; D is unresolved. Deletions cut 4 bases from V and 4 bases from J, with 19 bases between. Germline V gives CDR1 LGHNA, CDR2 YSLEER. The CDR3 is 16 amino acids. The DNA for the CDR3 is TGCGCCAGCAGCCGGCAAGTCGTGGGCTCGGGCACTGAAGCTTTCTTT. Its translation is CASSRQVVGSGTEAFF.

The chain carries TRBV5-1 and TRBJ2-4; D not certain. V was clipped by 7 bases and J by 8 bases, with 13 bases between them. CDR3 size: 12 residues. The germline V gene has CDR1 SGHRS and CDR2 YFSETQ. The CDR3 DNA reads TGCGCCAGCGGCATTGACGGCTACATTCAGTACTTC. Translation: CASGIDGYIQYF. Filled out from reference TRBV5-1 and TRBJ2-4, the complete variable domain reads KAGVTQTPRYLIKTRGQQVTLSCSPISGHRSVSWYQQTPGQGLQFLFEYFSETQRNKGNFPGRFSGRQFSNSRSEMNVSTLELGDSALYLCASGIDGYIQYFGAGTRLSVL.

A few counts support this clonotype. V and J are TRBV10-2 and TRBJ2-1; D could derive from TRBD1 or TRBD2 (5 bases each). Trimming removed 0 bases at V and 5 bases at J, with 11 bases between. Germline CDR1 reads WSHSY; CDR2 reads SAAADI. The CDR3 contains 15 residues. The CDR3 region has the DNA TGCGCCAGCAGTGAGTCTCGGGACGACGACAATGAGCAGTTCTTC. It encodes CASSESRDDDNEQFF.

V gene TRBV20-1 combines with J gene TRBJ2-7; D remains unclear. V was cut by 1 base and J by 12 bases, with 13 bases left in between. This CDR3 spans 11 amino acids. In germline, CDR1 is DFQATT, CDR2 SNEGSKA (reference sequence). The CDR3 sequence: CSARAQSPLYF. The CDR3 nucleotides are TGCAGTGCTAGAGCGCAAAGCCCCTTGTACTTC.

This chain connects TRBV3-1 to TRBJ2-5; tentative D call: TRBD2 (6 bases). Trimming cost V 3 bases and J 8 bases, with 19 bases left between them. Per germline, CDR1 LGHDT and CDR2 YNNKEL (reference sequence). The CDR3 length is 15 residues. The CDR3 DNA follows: TGTGCCAGCAGCCACGAACCGGGAGCCAGGCAAACCCAGTACTTC. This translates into CASSHEPGARQTQYF.

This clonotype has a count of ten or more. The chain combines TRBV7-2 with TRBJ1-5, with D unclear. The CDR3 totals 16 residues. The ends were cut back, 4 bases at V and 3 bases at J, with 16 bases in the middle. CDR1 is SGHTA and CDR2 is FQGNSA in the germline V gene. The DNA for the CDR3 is TGTGCCAGCAGCTCCGGACTGCTGATGGCCAATCAGCCCCAGCATTTT. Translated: CASSSGLLMANQPQHF.

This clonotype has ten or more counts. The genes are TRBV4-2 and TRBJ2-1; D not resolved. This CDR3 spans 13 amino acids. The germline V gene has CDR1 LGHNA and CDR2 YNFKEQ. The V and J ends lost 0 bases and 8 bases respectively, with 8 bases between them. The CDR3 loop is CASSQDLGDEQFF. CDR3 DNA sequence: TGTGCCAGCAGCCAAGATCTGGGCGATGAGCAGTTCTTC.

The CDR3 spells CSARGQAGHLTGELFF. As DNA, the CDR3 is TGCAGTGCTCGAGGCCAAGCGGGACACCTAACCGGGGAGCTGTTTTTT. This chain connects TRBV20-1 to TRBJ2-2; D is possibly TRBD2 (7 bases). The CDR3 has 16 amino acids. The V gene lost 5 bases and the J gene lost 5 bases, with 21 bases spanning the gap. The V gene's germline CDR1 is DFQATT and CDR2 SNEGSKA (reference sequence).

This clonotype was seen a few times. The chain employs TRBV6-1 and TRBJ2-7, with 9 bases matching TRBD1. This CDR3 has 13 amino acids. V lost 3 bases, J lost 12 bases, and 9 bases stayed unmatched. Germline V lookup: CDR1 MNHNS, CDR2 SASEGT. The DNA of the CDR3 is TGTGCCAGCAGTGAGGGGACAGGGCTGGGGATGTACTTC. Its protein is CASSEGTGLGMYF.

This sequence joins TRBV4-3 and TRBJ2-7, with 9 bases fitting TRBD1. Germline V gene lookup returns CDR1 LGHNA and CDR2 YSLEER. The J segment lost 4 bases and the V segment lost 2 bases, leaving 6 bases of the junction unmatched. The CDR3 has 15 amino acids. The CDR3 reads CASSQNRGLGYEQYF. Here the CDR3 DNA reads TGCGCCAGCAGCCAAAACAGGGGGCTCGGGTACGAGCAGTACTTC.

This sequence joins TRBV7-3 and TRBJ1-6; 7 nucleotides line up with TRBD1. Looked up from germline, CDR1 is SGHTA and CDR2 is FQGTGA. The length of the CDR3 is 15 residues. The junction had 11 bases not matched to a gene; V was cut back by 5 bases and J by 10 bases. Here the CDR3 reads CASSRQGTGDSPLHF. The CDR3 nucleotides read TGTGCCAGCAGCCGACAGGGCACGGGGGACTCACCCCTCCACTTT.

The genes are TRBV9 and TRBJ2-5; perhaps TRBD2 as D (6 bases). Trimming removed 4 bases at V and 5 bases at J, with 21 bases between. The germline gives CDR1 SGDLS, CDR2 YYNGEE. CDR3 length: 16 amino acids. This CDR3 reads CASSPRRARGDETQYF. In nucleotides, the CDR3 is TGTGCCAGCAGCCCTCGCCGTGCGCGGGGTGACGAGACCCAGTACTTC.

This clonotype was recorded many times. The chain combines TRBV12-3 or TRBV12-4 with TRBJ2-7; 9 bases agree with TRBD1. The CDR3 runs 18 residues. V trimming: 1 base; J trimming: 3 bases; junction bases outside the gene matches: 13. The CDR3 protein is CASSLGGLMGQGDYEQYF. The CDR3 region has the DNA TGTGCCAGCAGTTTAGGCGGCTTGATGGGACAGGGCGACTACGAGCAGTACTTC.

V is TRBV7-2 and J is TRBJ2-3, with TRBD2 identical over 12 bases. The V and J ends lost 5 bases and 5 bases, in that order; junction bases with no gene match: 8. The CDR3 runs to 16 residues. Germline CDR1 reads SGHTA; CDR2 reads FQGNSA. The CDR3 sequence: CASSTRLAGAQDTQYF. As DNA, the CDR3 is TGTGCCAGCAGCACGAGACTAGCGGGGGCCCAAGATACGCAGTATTTT.

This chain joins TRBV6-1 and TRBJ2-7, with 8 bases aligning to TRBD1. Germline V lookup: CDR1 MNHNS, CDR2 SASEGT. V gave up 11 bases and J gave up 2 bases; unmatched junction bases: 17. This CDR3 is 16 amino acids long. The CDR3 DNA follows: TGTGCCTCAAAGAGGGGAGACAGGGGAGGCCCCTACGAGCAGTACTTC. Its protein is CASKRGDRGGPYEQYF.

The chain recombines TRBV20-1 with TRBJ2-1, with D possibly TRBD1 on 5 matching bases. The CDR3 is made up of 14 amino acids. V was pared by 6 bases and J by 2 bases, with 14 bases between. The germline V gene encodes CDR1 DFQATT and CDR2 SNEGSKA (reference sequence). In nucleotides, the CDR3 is TGCAGTGCCGATCAGGGCTTAGCCTACAATGAGCAGTTCTTC. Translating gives CSADQGLAYNEQFF.

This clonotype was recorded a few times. CDR3: CASSYSPGVAGQETQYF. The CDR3 nucleotides read TGTGCCAGCAGTTACTCCCCAGGGGTAGCGGGACAAGAGACCCAGTACTTC. V usage is TRBV6-5 and J usage is TRBJ2-5; the match to TRBD2 covers 8 bases. The germline gives CDR1 MNHEY, CDR2 SVGAGI. This CDR3 has 17 residues. The junction had 8 bases not matched to a gene; V was cut back by 0 bases and J by 2 bases.

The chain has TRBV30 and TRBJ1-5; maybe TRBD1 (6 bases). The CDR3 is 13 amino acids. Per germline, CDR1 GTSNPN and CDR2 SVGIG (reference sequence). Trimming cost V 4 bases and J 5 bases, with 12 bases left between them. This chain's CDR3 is CAWNGGGDQPQHF. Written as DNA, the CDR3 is TGTGCCTGGAACGGAGGGGGGGATCAGCCCCAGCATTTT.

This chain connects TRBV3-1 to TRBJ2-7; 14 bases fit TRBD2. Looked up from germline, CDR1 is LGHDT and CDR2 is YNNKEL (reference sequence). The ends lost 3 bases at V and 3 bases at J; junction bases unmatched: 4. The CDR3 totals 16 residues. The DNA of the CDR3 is TGTGCCAGCAGCCAGGGACTAGCGGGAGATTACTACGAGCAGTACTTC. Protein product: CASSQGLAGDYYEQYF.

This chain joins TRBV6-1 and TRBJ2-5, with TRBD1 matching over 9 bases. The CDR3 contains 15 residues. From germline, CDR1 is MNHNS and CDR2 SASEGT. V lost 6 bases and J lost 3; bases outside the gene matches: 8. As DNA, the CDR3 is TGTGCCAGCAGCTCCCCGGGACAGGGTAAAGAGACCCAGTACTTC. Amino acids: CASSSPGQGKETQYF.

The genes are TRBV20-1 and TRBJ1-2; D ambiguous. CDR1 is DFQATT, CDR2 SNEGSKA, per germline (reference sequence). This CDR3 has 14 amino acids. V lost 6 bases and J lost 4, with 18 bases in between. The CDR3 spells CSAPNKGPGYGYTF. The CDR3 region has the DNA TGCAGTGCCCCCAACAAGGGCCCGGGCTATGGCTACACCTTC.

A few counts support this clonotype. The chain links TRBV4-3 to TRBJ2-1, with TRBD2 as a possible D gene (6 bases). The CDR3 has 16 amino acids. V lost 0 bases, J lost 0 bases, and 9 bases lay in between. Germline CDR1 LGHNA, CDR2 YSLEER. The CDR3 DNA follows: TGCGCCAGCAGCCAAGAACGGAGGGTCTCCTACAATGAGCAGTTCTTC. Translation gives CASSQERRVSYNEQFF.